What follows describes a single T cell receptor beta chain. Its target is unknown. TCRdb redid the calling of the 5' RACE reads with MiXCR, one entry per CDR3 protein. The data hold roughly 370,000 distinct CDR3 sequences, with 20% to 25% observed a single time. V was pared by 0 bases and J by 6 bases, with 16 bases between. CDR3 length: 16 residues. Germline V gene data show CDR1 as MDHEN and CDR2 as SYDVKM. These data belong to a study of CD8 T cells in ankylosing spondylitis. Whole-study results and caveats: Matched synovial fluid from ankylosing spondylitis patients was reported to be enriched for disease-linked clones. For ankylosing spondylitis blood, a TCR beta motif of about eight highly homologous variants appeared characteristic.

The receptor was isolated from a male donor with ankylosing spondylitis. Sequencing input: blood, either unsorted or a sorted T cell fraction (not recorded which). The chain links TRBV28 to TRBJ2-3, with D perhaps matching TRBD1 or TRBD2 (5 bases each). Written as DNA, the CDR3 is TGTGCCAGCAGTTTATGGGGGACCGCCGCCGGGGATACGCAGTATTTT. Amino acids: CASSLWGTAAGDTQYF.